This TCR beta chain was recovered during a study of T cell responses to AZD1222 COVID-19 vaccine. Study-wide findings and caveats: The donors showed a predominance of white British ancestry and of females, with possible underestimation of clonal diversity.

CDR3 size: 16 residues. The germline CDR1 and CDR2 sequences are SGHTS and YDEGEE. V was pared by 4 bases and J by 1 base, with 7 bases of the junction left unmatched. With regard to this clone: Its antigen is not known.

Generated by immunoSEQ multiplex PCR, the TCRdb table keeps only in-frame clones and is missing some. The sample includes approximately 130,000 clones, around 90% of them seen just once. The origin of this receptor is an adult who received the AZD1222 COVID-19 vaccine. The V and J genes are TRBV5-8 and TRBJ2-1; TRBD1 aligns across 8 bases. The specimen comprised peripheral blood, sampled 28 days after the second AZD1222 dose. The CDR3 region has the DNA TGTGCCAGCAGCCCGGGACAGGTGAATTCCTACAATGAGCAGTTCTTC. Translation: CASSPGQVNSYNEQFF.